This TCR beta chain was profiled in a study of radiation and T cells in renal cell carcinoma. About this clone itself: Its antigen is unknown.

Study-wide results and caveats: In blood, top tumor clones expanded by 2 weeks, shrinking by 4.

This CDR3 is built from 14 residues. Trimming took 4 bases from V and 1 from J, leaving 9 bases between them. Looked up from germline, CDR1 is SGHVS and CDR2 is FQNEAQ. Assay: immunoSEQ multiplex PCR; the TCRdb copy retains only in-frame clones and omits some. Among 130,000 to 150,000 clones, over 75% were seen once, and the ten largest hold approximately 12%. The time point was: baseline pretreatment blood. The treatment: 15 Gy SBRT to primary tumor, nephrectomy 4 weeks later. Radiation-treated patients gave blood at baseline, week 2 and week 4. The patient's renal cell carcinoma had clear cell pathology.

The specimen was blood, collected from a patient whose treatment included radiotherapy and nephrectomy. The sequence was collected from a woman aged 45-65 years with renal cell carcinoma. The chain carries TRBV7-8 and TRBJ2-3; D gene uncertain. CDR3 nucleotide sequence: TGTGCCAGCAGCTCCCGACTGGGCACAGATACGCAGTATTTT. It encodes CASSSRLGTDTQYF.